This TCR beta chain was profiled in a study of CD8 T cell repertoires and HIV-1 epitope variants. As for the study in general: Epitopes were three Gag families plus Nef HW9 and YT9. The baseline condition was 1M T cells left uncultured. An approximately 10-day culture received IL-2, IL-7 and IL-15 on days 3 and 7.

General study points: Of fewer than 10 antigen-specific beta clonotypes, about six appeared to cross-react with escape variants.

This clone was observed at least ten times. The target antigen is unknown. This table comes from immunoSEQ multiplex PCR, and its TCRdb copy is limited to in-frame clones, with some not included. Counted here are tens of thousands of clones, 74% occurring once; the ten biggest clones make up more than 25%. In germline, CDR1 is SGHNT, CDR2 YYREEE (reference sequence). This CDR3 is 12 amino acids long. Trimming stripped 0 bases from V and 7 bases from J, with 5 bases between. J is TRBJ2-1 and V is TRBV5-4; D ambiguous. The sequence derives from a male donor with HIV. Sequenced: uncultured baseline CD8+ T cells from peripheral blood mononuclear cells (PBMCs). In nucleotides, the CDR3 is TGTGCCAGCAGCTTGGGCAGAAATGAGCAGTTCTTC. Protein: CASSLGRNEQFF.